This TCR beta chain was found in a study of shared clonotypes between healthy human individuals. Study at large: Donors had three CD4 naive, three CD4 memory, two CD8 naive and one CD8 memory plate apiece.

Unmatched junction bases numbered 9, after V lost 5 bases and J lost 0 bases. The CDR3 covers 19 residues. The V gene's germline CDR1 is SEHNR and CDR2 FQNEAQ (reference sequence). Data came from immunoSEQ multiplex PCR; TCRdb stores just in-frame clones and leaves some out. Here the sample spans some 2,100,000 clones, around 93% being singletons. Terminally differentiated effector memory CD45RA+ cells were left out of the naive CD8 fraction, which was CD45RO-negative and positively selected for CCR7. The genes are TRBV7-9 and TRBJ2-2; 13 positions match TRBD2. The TCR was taken from a man between 18 and 35 years old in good health. Some clones in this sample may be carry-over from other donors' samples. The sequencing sample was made of naive CD8+ T cells from PBMCs. The CDR3 sequence: CASSPFGGLAGTNTGELFF. CDR3 in DNA: TGTGCCAGCAGCCCCTTCGGGGGACTAGCGGGGACGAACACCGGGGAGCTGTTTTTT.